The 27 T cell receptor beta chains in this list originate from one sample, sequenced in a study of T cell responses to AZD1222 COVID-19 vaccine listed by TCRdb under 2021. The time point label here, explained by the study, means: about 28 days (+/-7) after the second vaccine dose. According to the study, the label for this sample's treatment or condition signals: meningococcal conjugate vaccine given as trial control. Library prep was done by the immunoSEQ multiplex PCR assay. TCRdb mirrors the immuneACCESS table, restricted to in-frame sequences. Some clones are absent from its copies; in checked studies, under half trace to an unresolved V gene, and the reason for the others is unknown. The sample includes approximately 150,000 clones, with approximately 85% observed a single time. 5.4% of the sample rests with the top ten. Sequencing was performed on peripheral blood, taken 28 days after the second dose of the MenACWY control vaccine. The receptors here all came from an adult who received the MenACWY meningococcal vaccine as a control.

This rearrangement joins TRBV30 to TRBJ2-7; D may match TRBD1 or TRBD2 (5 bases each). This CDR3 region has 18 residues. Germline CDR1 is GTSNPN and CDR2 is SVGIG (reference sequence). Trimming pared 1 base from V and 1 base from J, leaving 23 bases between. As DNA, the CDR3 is TGTGCCTGGAGTGACTGGAAACTCCGGGTTGGGGGATCCTACGAGCAGTACTTC. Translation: CAWSDWKLRVGGSYEQYF.

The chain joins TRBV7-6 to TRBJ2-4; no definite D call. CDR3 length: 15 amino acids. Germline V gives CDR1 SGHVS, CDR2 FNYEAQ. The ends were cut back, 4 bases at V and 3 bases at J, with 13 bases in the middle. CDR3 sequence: CASSSPELGKNIQYF. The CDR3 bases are TGTGCCAGCAGCTCCCCCGAATTAGGCAAAAACATTCAGTACTTC.

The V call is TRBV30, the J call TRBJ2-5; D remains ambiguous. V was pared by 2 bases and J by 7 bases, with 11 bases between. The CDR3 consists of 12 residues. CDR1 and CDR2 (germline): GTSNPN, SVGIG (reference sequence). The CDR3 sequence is CAWSYLSGTQYF. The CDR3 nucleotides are TGTGCCTGGAGTTACCTTTCCGGGACCCAGTACTTC.

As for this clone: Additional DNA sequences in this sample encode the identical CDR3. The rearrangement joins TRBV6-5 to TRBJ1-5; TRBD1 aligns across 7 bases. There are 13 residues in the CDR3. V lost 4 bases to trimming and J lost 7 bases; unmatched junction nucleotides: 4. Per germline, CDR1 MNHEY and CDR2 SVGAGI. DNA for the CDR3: TGTGCCAGCAGTTTGGACAGGAACCAGCCCCAGCATTTT. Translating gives CASSLDRNQPQHF.

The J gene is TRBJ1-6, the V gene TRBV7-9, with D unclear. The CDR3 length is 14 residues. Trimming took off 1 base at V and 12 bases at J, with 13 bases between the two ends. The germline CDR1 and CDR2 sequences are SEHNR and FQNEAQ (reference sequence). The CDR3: CASSLDNEREPLHF. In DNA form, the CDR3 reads TGTGCCAGCAGCTTAGACAACGAGAGGGAACCCCTCCACTTT.

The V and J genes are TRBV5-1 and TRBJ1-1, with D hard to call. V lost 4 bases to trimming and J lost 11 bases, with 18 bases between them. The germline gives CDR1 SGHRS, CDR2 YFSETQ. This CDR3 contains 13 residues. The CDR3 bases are TGCGCCAGCAGCCTATCGGGGTTCAGCTCGGCTTTCTTT. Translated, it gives CASSLSGFSSAFF.

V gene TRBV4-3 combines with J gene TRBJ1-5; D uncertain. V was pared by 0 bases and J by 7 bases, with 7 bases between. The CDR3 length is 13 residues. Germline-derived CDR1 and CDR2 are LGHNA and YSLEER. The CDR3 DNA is TGCGCCAGCAGCCAAGACTGGAACCAGCCCCAGCATTTT. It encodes CASSQDWNQPQHF.

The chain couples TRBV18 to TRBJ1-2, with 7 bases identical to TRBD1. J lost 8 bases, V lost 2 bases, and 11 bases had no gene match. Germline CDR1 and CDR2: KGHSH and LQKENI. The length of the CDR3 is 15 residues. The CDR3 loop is CASSPGEGAPGGYTF. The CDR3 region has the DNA TGTGCCAGCTCACCAGGGGAGGGGGCCCCTGGAGGCTACACCTTC.

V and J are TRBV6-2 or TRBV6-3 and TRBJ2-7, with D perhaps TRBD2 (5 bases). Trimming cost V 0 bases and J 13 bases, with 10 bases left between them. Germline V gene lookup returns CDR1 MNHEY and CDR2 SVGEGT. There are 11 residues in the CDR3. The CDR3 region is CASSYSTEAYF. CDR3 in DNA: TGTGCCAGCAGTTACTCGACGGAGGCTTACTTC.

CDR3 nucleotide sequence: TGTGCCAGCAGCCGGATATCCGAGGTTGGGGATACGCAGTATTTT. Translating gives CASSRISEVGDTQYF. The rearrangement joins TRBV11-3 to TRBJ2-3; D call uncertain. V shed 5 bases and J shed 6 bases, with 18 bases lying between them. The CDR3 contains 15 residues. Looked up from germline, CDR1 is SGHNT and CDR2 is YENEEA.

The CDR3 reads CASRENRPGRNYGYTF. CDR3 nucleotide sequence: TGTGCCAGCAGAGAAAATCGACCAGGGCGGAACTATGGCTACACCTTC. J is TRBJ1-2 and V is TRBV6-6; TRBD1 might be the D (5 bases). The CDR3 runs to 16 residues. Trimming removed 6 bases at V and 2 bases at J, with 19 bases between. Looked up from germline, CDR1 is MNHNY and CDR2 is SVGAGI (reference sequence).

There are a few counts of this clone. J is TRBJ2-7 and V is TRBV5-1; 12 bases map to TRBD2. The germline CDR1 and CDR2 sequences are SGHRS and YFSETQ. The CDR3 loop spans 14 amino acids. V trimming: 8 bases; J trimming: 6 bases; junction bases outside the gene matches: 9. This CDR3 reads CASSTGTSGREQYF. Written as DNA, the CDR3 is TGCGCCAGTTCAACCGGGACTAGCGGGCGCGAGCAGTACTTC.

The CDR3: CASSLGLAGSGTQYF. CDR3 DNA sequence: TGTGCCAGCAGCCTGGGACTAGCGGGGAGTGGTACGCAGTATTTT. The chain carries TRBV14 and TRBJ2-3; TRBD2 matches 13 bases. Germline values: CDR1 SGHDN, CDR2 FVKESK. The CDR3 is made up of 15 amino acids. Losses at the gene ends were 4 bases for V and 8 bases for J; bases not matched to a gene: 6.

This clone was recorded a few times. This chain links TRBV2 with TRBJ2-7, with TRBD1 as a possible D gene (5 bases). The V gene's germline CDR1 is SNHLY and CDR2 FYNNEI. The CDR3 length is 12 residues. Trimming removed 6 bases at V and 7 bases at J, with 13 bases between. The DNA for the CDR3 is TGTGCCAGCAGACGACAGTTGAGTGAGCAGTACTTC. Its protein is CASRRQLSEQYF.

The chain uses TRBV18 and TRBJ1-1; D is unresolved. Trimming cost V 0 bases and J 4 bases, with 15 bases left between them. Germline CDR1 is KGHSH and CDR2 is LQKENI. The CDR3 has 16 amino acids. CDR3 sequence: CASSPPGGGRGTEAFF. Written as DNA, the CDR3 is TGTGCCAGCTCACCACCGGGTGGAGGGAGAGGCACTGAAGCTTTCTTT.

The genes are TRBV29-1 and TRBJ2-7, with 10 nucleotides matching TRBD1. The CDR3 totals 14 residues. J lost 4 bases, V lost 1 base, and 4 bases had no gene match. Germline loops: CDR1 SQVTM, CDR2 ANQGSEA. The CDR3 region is CSVEGGTGEYEQYF. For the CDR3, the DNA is TGCAGCGTTGAAGGGGGGACAGGGGAGTACGAGCAGTACTTC.

The CDR3 bases are TGTGCCAGCAGTGAGCGTTCCGGGACAGAGAACGAGCAGTACTTC. It specifies CASSERSGTENEQYF. The rearrangement joins TRBV2 to TRBJ2-7; 7 nucleotides agree with TRBD1. The trim removed 3 bases at V and 5 bases at J, leaving 10 bases unmatched. CDR1 SNHLY and CDR2 FYNNEI come from the germline V gene. The CDR3 is 15 amino acids.

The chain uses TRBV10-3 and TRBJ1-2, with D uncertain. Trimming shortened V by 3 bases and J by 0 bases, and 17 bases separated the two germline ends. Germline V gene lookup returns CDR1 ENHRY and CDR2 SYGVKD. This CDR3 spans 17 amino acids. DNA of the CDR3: TGTGCCATCAGTGAAACCAAAGGGTCAGAACCTAACTATGGCTACACCTTC. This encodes CAISETKGSEPNYGYTF.

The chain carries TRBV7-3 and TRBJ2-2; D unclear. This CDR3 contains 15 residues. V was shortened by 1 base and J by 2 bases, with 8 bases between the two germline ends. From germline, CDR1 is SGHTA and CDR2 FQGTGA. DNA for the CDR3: TGTGCCAGCAGCTTAATTCAGCAAAACACCGGGGAGCTGTTTTTT. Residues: CASSLIQQNTGELFF.

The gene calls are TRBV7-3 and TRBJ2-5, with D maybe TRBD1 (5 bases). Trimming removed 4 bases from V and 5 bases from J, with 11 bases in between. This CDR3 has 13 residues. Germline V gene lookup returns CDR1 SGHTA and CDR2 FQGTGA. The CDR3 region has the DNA TGTGCCAGCAGCTCAGGGCCTGGCGAGACCCAGTACTTC. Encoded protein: CASSSGPGETQYF.

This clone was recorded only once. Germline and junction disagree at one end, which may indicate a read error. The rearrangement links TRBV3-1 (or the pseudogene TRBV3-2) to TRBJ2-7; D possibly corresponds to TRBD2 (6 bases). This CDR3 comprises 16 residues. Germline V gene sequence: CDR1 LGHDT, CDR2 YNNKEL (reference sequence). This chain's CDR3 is CASSEEGWDSPYEQYF. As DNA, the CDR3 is TGTGCCAGCAGCGAAGAGGGTTGGGACTCCCCCTACGAGCAGTACTTC.

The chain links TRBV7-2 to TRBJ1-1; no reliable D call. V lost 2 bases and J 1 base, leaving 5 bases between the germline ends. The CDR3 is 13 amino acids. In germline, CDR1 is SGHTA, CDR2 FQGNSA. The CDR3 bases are TGTGCCAGCAGCTTACGGGGGAACACTGAAGCTTTCTTT. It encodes CASSLRGNTEAFF. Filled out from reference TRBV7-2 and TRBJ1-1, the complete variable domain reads GAGVSQSPSNKVTEKGKDVELRCDPISGHTALYWYRQSLGQGLEFLIYFQGNSAPDKSGLPSDRFSAERTGGSVSTLTIQRTQQEDSAVYLCASSLRGNTEAFFGQGTRLTVV.

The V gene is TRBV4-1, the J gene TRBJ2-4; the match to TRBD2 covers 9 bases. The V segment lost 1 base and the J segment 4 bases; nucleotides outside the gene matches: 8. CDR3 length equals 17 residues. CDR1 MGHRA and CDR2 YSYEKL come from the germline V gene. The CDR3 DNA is TGCGCCAGCAGCCAAGTAGGTCTAGCGGGGATAAAAAACATTCAGTACTTC. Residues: CASSQVGLAGIKNIQYF.

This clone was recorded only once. The CDR3 nucleotides are TGCGCCAGCAGCTTGGGGACTAGCGGGTCCTACAATGAGCAGTTCTTC. Protein sequence: CASSLGTSGSYNEQFF. The chain combines TRBV5-1 with TRBJ2-1; 11 bases are a match to TRBD2. The CDR3 runs to 16 residues. With 0 bases clipped from V and 1 base from J, the junction kept 0 bases outside the gene matches. CDR1 SGHRS and CDR2 YFSETQ come from the germline V gene.

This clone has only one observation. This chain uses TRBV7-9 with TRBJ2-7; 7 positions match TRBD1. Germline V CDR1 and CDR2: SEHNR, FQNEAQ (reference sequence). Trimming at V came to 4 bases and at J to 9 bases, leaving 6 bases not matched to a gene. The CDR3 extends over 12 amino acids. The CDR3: CASSSRQGRQYF. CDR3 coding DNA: TGTGCCAGCAGCTCAAGACAGGGTCGGCAGTACTTC.

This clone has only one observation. This chain's CDR3 is CASGSGRGTDTQYF. The CDR3 bases are TGCGCCAGCGGTAGCGGGAGGGGCACAGATACGCAGTATTTT. The V call is TRBV10-2, the J call TRBJ2-3; 11 bases fit TRBD2. The V segment lost 8 bases and the J segment 1 base; nucleotides outside the gene matches: 2. Germline V gene lookup returns CDR1 WSHSY and CDR2 SAAADI. The CDR3 is 14 residues long.

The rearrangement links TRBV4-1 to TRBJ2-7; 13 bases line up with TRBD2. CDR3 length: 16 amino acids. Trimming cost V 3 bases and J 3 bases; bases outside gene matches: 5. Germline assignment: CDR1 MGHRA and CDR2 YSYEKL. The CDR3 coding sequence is TGCGCCAGCAGCCACTTGACTAGCGGGGGGTTCTACGAGCAGTACTTC. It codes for CASSHLTSGGFYEQYF.